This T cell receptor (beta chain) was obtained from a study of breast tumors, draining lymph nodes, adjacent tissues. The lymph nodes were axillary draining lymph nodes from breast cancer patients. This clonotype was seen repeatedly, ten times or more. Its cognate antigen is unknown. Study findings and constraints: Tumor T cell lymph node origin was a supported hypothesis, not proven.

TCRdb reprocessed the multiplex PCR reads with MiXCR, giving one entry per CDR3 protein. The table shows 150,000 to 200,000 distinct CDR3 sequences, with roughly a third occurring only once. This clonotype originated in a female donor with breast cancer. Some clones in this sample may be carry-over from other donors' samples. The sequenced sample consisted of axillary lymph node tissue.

In DNA form, the CDR3 reads TGTGCCAGTAGTAAAACAGCTAACTCTGGAAACACCATATATTTT. This gives the protein CASSKTANSGNTIYF. The chain combines TRBV19 with TRBJ1-3; D is undetermined. This CDR3 has 15 residues. Germline V CDR1 and CDR2: LNHDA, SQIVND (reference sequence). V shed 4 bases and J shed 0 bases, with 10 bases lying between them.